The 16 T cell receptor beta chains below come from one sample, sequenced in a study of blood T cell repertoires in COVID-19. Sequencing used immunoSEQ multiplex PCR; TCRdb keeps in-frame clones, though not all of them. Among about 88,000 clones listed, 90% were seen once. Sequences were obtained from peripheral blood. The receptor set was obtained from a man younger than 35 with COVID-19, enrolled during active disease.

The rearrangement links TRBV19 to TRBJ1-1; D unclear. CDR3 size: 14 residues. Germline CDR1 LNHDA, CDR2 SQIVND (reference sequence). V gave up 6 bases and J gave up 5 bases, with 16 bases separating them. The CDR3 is CASRIHGVGTEAFF. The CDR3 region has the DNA TGTGCCAGTAGGATCCACGGGGTAGGGACTGAAGCTTTCTTT.

CDR3 in DNA: TGTGCCAGTAGTTGGGCGGGAAGCTCCTACGAGCAGTACTTC. It encodes CASSWAGSSYEQYF. The V and J genes are TRBV19 and TRBJ2-7, with D possibly matching TRBD2 (6 bases). The germline V gene has CDR1 LNHDA and CDR2 SQIVND (reference sequence). The CDR3 length is 14 residues. V shed 5 bases and J shed 0 bases, with 11 bases lying between them.

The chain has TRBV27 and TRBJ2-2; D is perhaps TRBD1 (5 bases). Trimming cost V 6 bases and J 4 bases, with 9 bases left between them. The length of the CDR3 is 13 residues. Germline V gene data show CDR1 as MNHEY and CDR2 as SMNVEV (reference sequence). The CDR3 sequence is CASSDQGTGELFF. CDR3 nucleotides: TGTGCCAGCAGCGACCAGGGCACCGGGGAGCTGTTTTTT.

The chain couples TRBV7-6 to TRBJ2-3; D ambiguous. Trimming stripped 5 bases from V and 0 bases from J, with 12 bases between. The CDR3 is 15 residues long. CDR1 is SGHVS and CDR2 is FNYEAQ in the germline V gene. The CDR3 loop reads CASSPTRQSTDTQYF. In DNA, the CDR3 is TGTGCCAGCAGCCCCACCAGACAAAGCACAGATACGCAGTATTTT.

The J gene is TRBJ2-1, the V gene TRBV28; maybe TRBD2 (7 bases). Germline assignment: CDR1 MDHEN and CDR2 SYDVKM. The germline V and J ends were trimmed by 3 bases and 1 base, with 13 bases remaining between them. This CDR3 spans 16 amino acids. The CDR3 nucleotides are TGTGCCAGCAGTTTTGGAGGGAGGGGGTCCTACAATGAGCAGTTCTTC. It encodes CASSFGGRGSYNEQFF. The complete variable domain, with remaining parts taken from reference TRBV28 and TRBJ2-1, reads DVKVTQSSRYLVKRTGEKVFLECVQDMDHENMFWYRQDPGLGLRLIYFSYDVKMKEKGDIPEGYSVSREKKERFSLILESASTNQTSMYLCASSFGGRGSYNEQFFGPGTRLTVL.

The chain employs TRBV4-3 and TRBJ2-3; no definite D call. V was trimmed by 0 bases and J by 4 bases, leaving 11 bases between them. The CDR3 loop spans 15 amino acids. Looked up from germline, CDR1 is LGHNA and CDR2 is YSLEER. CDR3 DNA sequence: TGCGCCAGCAGCCAAGATTCCGGAGAAGCAGATACGCAGTATTTT. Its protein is CASSQDSGEADTQYF.

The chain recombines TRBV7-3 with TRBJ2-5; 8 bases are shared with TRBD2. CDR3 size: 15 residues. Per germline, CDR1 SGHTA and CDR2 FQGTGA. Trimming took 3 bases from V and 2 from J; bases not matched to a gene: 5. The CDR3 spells CASSFGGGIQETQYF. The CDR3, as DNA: TGTGCCAGCAGCTTTGGCGGGGGGATACAAGAGACCCAGTACTTC.

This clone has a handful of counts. CDR3 coding DNA: TGTGCCAGTAGTAGGGGACAGGGGGGTGAAGCTTTCTTT. This translates into CASSRGQGGEAFF. The rearrangement links TRBV19 to TRBJ1-1, with 11 nucleotides matching TRBD1. CDR3 length equals 13 residues. Germline V lookup: CDR1 LNHDA, CDR2 SQIVND (reference sequence). The junction had 2 bases not matched to a gene; V was cut back by 4 bases and J by 7 bases.

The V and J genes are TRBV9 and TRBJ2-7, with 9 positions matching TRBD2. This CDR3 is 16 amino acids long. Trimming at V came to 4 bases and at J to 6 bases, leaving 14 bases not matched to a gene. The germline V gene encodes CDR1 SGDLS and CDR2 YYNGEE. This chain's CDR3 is CASSPPASGTFAEQYF. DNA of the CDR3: TGTGCCAGCAGCCCCCCCGCTAGCGGGACTTTCGCCGAGCAGTACTTC.

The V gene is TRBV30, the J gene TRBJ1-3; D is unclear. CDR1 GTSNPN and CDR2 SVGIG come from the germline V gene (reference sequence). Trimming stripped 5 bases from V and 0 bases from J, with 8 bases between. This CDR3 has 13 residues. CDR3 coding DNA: TGTGCCTGGGGTCACAGCTCTGGAAACACCATATATTTT. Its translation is CAWGHSSGNTIYF.

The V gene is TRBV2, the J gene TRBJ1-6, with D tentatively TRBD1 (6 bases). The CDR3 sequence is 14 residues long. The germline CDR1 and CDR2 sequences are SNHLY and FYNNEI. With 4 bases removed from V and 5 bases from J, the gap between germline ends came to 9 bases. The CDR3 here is CASSGDINNSPLHF. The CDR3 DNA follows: TGTGCCAGCAGTGGGGACATCAATAATTCACCCCTCCACTTT.

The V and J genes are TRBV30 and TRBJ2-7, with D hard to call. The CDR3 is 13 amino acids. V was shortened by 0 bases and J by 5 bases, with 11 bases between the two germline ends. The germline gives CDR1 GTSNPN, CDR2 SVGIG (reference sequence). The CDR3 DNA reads TGTGCCTGGAGTGTTGTGTTGGCTGACGAGCAGTACTTC. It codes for CAWSVVLADEQYF.

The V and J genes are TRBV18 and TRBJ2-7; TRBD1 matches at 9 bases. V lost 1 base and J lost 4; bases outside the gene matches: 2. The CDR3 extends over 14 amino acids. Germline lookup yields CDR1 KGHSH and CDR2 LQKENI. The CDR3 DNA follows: TGTGCCAGCTCACCACGGGACAGGGTTTACGAGCAGTACTTC. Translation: CASSPRDRVYEQYF.

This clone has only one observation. The CDR3 loop reads CASSSRLPPRLEQFF. The DNA for the CDR3 is TGTGCCAGCAGCTCAAGACTTCCCCCCCGGTTAGAGCAGTTCTTC. V and J are TRBV11-2 and TRBJ2-1; D ambiguous. Deletions cut 4 bases from V and 10 bases from J, with 20 bases between. This CDR3 contains 15 residues. From germline, CDR1 is SGHAT and CDR2 FQNNGV.

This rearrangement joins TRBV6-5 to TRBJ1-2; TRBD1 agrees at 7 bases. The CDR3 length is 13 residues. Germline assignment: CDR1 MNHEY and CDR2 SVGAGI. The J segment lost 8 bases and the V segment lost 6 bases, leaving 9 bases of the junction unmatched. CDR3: CASSRTGEGGYTF. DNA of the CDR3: TGTGCCAGCAGCCGAACAGGGGAAGGCGGCTACACCTTC.

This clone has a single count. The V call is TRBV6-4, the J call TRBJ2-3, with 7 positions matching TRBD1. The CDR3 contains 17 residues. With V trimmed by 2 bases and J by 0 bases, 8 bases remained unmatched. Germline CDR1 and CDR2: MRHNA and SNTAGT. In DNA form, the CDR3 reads TGTGCCAGCAGTGACGGCCCGGGGACAGTCAGCACAGATACGCAGTATTTT. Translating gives CASSDGPGTVSTDTQYF.